Listed below are T cell receptor beta chains from one sample, sequenced in a study of response to subunit inactivated influenza vaccine. In TCRdb, the RT-PCR reads were re-called with MiXCR into one record per CDR3 protein. The sample shows 600,000 to 700,000 distinct CDR3 sequences, 14% of them seen only once. The sequences come from PBMCs from blood, collected 14 days before vaccination. These receptors came from a middle-aged man who received an inactivated influenza vaccine. The CDR3 runs from the conserved cysteine through the conserved F or W. Each record gives: V gene, clone size, J gene, D gene, CDR3 DNA, CDR3 protein. The D gene is left open where the match is weak. Clone size appears in some rows only: once, few, many, or a class for an expanded clone.

TRBV7-9,many,TRBJ2-5,-,TGTGCCAGCAGCACACCGGGACCAGAAACGTCCCAGTACTTC,CASSTPGPETSQYF
TRBV12-3/TRBV12-4,few,TRBJ1-1,-,TGTGCCAGCAGTTTAGATCGGGAATGGGACACTGAAGCTTTCTTT,CASSLDREWDTEAFF
TRBV5-1,many,TRBJ2-7,-,TGCGCCAGCAGCTCGGACAGCACCTCCTACGAGCAGTACTTC,CASSSDSTSYEQYF
TRBV12-3/TRBV12-4,many,TRBJ2-7,TRBD1,TGTGCCAGCAGTTCAGGGGGACCCTACGAGCAGTACTTC,CASSSGGPYEQYF
TRBV12-3/TRBV12-4,many,TRBJ2-1,TRBD2,TGTGCCAGCAGTTCACGGACTAGCGGGGAAAACAATGAGCAGTTCTTC,CASSSRTSGENNEQFF
TRBV15,few,TRBJ2-5,-,TGTGCCACCAGCAGAGGACAGAGGGAGACCCAGTACTTC,CATSRGQRETQYF
TRBV6-5,-,TRBJ2-7,-,TGTGCCAGCAGTTACAATGGGGGGACGGGGGAAGAGCAGTACTTC,CASSYNGGTGEEQYF
TRBV20-1,-,TRBJ2-5,-,TGCAGTGCGGGGGCTACCCTCCAAGAGACCCAGTACTTC,CSAGATLQETQYF
TRBV18,few,TRBJ2-1,TRBD2,TGTGCCAGCTCACCACCGGCACTAGCGGAGGACTACAATGAGCAGTTCTTC,CASSPPALAEDYNEQFF
TRBV20-1,few,TRBJ1-1,-,TGCAGTGCCAAAGACTGGGGGGGAACTGAAGCTTTCTTT,CSAKDWGGTEAFF
TRBV10-3,-,TRBJ2-7,-,TGTGCCATCAGGGTGACAGAAGCATACGAGCAGTACTTC,CAIRVTEAYEQYF
TRBV9,few,TRBJ2-3,TRBD1,TGTGCCAGCAGCGAGGGACAGCGTAGCACAGATACGCAGTATTTT,CASSEGQRSTDTQYF
TRBV19,few,TRBJ2-5,TRBD2,TGTGCCAGTAGTCGACTAGCGGGAAGGGAGACCCAGTACTTC,CASSRLAGRETQYF
TRBV28,-,TRBJ2-3,TRBD1,TGTGCCACCCGGACAGGAAGCACAGATACGCAGTATTTT,CATRTGSTDTQYF
TRBV20-1,-,TRBJ1-5,TRBD1,TGCAGTGCTCGGGACAGGGGTGAACAGCCCCAGCATTTT,CSARDRGEQPQHF
TRBV4-3,few,TRBJ2-4,-,TGCGCCAGCAGCCAAGGGGCGCGTCAGGACAAAAACATTCAGTACTTC,CASSQGARQDKNIQYF
TRBV11-1,few,TRBJ2-2,TRBD2,TGTGCCAGCAGCCAAACTAGCGTCGACCCTTACGCGAACACCGGGGAGCTGTTTTTT,CASSQTSVDPYANTGELFF
TRBV7-2,-,TRBJ1-1,TRBD1,TGTGCCAGCAGGGGGGAGGGGGCCACTGAAGCTTTCTTT,CASRGEGATEAFF
TRBV6-2/TRBV6-3,-,TRBJ2-2,-,TGTGCCAGCCTTGGACGGTTGAACACCGGGGAGCTGTTTTTT,CASLGRLNTGELFF
TRBV7-2,-,TRBJ1-1,TRBD1,TGTGCCAGCAGCTTACAGGGGGGGACCACTGAAGCTTTCTTT,CASSLQGGTTEAFF
TRBV3-1,-,TRBJ2-1,-,TGTGCCAGCAGCCAAGGGGTAGCTATGGGGACCAATGAGCAGTTCTTC,CASSQGVAMGTNEQFF
TRBV12-3/TRBV12-4,few,TRBJ1-2,TRBD1,TGTGCCAGCACCGGGACAGGGACTGGCTACACCTTC,CASTGTGTGYTF
TRBV6-2/TRBV6-3,-,TRBJ2-1,TRBD2,TGTGCCAGCAGCCGGGGGGGTGCTGAGCAGTTCTTC,CASSRGGAEQFF
TRBV29-1,-,TRBJ2-7,-,TGCGGCGTATCCGGGAGAAGAGGTTTCGAGCAGTACTTC,CGVSGRRGFEQYF
TRBV20-1,-,TRBJ2-3,-,TGCAGTGCTAGAGGTTTGAGGGGGGGGACCACAGATACGCAGTATTTT,CSARGLRGGTTDTQYF
TRBV20-1,-,TRBJ2-5,TRBD2,TGCAGTGCTAGTGCTAGCGGAGAGACCCAGTACTTC,CSASASGETQYF
TRBV3-1,few,TRBJ2-5,-,TGTGCCAGCAGCCAAGATCCGGACAGAAGGATATTTCAAGAGACCCAGTACTTC,CASSQDPDRRIFQETQYF
TRBV20-1,many,TRBJ1-1,-,TGCAGTGCTAGATCCACAACCCGAAGTGGGGCTTTCTTT,CSARSTTRSGAFF
TRBV28,many,TRBJ2-1,-,TGTGCCAGCAGGACATACAATGAGCAGTTCTTC,CASRTYNEQFF
TRBV4-1,-,TRBJ2-2,-,TGCGCCAGCAGCCAAGCACGAGGCGGGGAGCTGTTTTTT,CASSQARGGELFF
TRBV3-1,many,TRBJ2-2,-,TGTGCCAGCAGCCAAGATAGGCCCACCGGGGAGCTGTTTTTT,CASSQDRPTGELFF
TRBV20-1,-,TRBJ2-5,-,TGCAGTGCTTCGAGAGAGGGGATCGAGACCCAGTACTTC,CSASREGIETQYF
TRBV20-1,few,TRBJ2-2,-,TGCAGTGCTAGTAGGAGGGTAAAGAGGAACACCGGGGAGCTGTTTTTT,CSASRRVKRNTGELFF
TRBV3-1,few,TRBJ1-3,-,TGTGCCAGCAGCCAAGATCTGGGGGACGACCGAAACACCATATATTTT,CASSQDLGDDRNTIYF
TRBV4-3,-,TRBJ2-1,TRBD1,TGCGCCAGCAGCCGACTCGGGACAGATAACAATGAGCAGTTCTTC,CASSRLGTDNNEQFF
TRBV5-1,few,TRBJ2-3,-,TGCGCCAGCAGCTTGGGATTGGGAGTGCTGAAAACAGATACGCAGTATTTT,CASSLGLGVLKTDTQYF
TRBV15,-,TRBJ2-6,-,TGTGCCACCAGCAGAGATCGGGGGTTTTCGTCTGGGGCCAACGTCCTGACTTTC,CATSRDRGFSSGANVLTF
TRBV9,once,TRBJ2-2,-,TGTGCCAGCAGCGTAGCCCGGCACACTTCCGGGGAGCTGTTTTTT,CASSVARHTSGELFF
TRBV5-1,few,TRBJ2-5,TRBD1,TGCGCCAGCAGCTTGGCCGACAGGGCAGAGACCCAGTACTTC,CASSLADRAETQYF
TRBV20-1,-,TRBJ2-1,TRBD1,TGCAGTGCTCCAAGACAGGGGGCGCGGAATGAGCAGTTCTTC,CSAPRQGARNEQFF
TRBV15,many,TRBJ2-7,-,TGTGCCACCAGCAGAGATAGGCGGGCCAGCTCCTACGAGCAGTACTTC,CATSRDRRASSYEQYF
TRBV12-3/TRBV12-4,few,TRBJ2-7,-,TGTGCCAGCAGCTCAAATCGGTTCGCCTACGAGCAGTACTTC,CASSSNRFAYEQYF
TRBV28,many,TRBJ1-5,TRBD1,TGTGCCAGCAGCTCCATTACAGGGGGCATCAATCAGCCCCAGCATTTT,CASSSITGGINQPQHF
TRBV7-9,-,TRBJ2-1,TRBD2,TGTGCCAGCAGCTTCAAAGCGGGATCTCACAATGAGCAGTTCTTC,CASSFKAGSHNEQFF
TRBV20-1,few,TRBJ2-2,-,TGCAGTGCTAGAGATCTCTGGGGGGAGAAAAGGGGGGAGCTGTTTTTT,CSARDLWGEKRGELFF
TRBV25-1,-,TRBJ2-3,-,TGTGCCAGCAGTGAATTCACAGAGGGCTCGGCAGATACGCAGTATTTT,CASSEFTEGSADTQYF
TRBV24-1,few,TRBJ2-2,-,TGTGCCACCAGTGTTTCGGGTCCCGGGGAGCTGTTTTTT,CATSVSGPGELFF
TRBV11-2,-,TRBJ1-1,-,TGTGCCAGCAGCTTATGGGCAGGGGTGGTTTCCCACACTGAAGCTTTCTTT,CASSLWAGVVSHTEAFF
TRBV9,few,TRBJ1-1,-,TGTGCCAGCAGCGAAAGACAGGTTCAGTTTCCGAACACTGAAGCTTTCTTT,CASSERQVQFPNTEAFF
TRBV27,-,TRBJ2-4,TRBD1,TGTGCCAGCATTAAAGACAGGGTGAACGCCAAAAACATTCAGTACTTC,CASIKDRVNAKNIQYF
TRBV5-1,few,TRBJ2-1,TRBD2,TGCGCCAGCAGCTTGGGCAATAGCGGGGGGTCTTACAATGAGCAGTTCTTC,CASSLGNSGGSYNEQFF